Following are 7 T cell receptor beta chains from one sample sequenced in a study of neurological immune-mediated disorders. TCRdb analysed the 5' RACE reads with MiXCR anew, one entry per CDR3 protein. This sample has 35,000 to 45,000 distinct CDR3 sequences, with roughly 13% found just once. Material for sequencing was PBMCs. Source of these receptors: a woman between 45 and 65 years old with HTLV-1-associated myelopathy (HAM/TSP).

This clonotype was seen at least ten times. The genes are TRBV28 and TRBJ2-7; the match to TRBD1 covers 7 bases. CDR3 length: 14 amino acids. V lost 7 bases, J lost 2 bases, and 8 bases stayed unmatched. CDR1 MDHEN and CDR2 SYDVKM come from the germline V gene. The CDR3 loop reads CASTTGAPAYEQYV. As DNA, the CDR3 is TGTGCCAGCACCACAGGGGCCCCGGCCTACGAGCAGTACGTC.

This clonotype appeared many times. The chain uses TRBV27 and TRBJ2-1; D call uncertain. The length of the CDR3 is 12 residues. Per the germline V gene, CDR1 is MNHEY and CDR2 is SMNVEV (reference sequence). The germline V and J ends were trimmed by 3 bases and 6 bases, with 6 bases remaining between them. CDR3 residues: CASSFLGNEQFF. The CDR3 DNA sequence: TGTGCCAGCAGTTTCCTCGGCAATGAGCAGTTCTTC.

The chain recombines TRBV16 with TRBJ2-2; D gene unclear. Trimming pared 0 bases from V and 5 bases from J, leaving 4 bases between. The CDR3 loop spans 13 amino acids. The germline gives CDR1 KGHSY, CDR2 FQNENV. The CDR3 DNA sequence: TGTGCCAGCAGCCAATCTGGGACCGGGGAGCTGTTTTTT. Protein: CASSQSGTGELFF.

This clonotype showed up many times. The chain's CDR3 is CASSRGTERLHF. The CDR3 DNA follows: TGTGCCAGCAGTCGTGGGACGGAGAGGCTCCACTTT. The chain combines TRBV12-3 or TRBV12-4 with TRBJ1-6; D may be TRBD1 (5 bases). The length of the CDR3 is 12 residues. Trimming left V 5 bases short and J 16 bases short, with 15 bases between.

This clonotype appeared many times. The chain recombines TRBV9 with TRBJ1-6; TRBD1 agrees at 7 bases. CDR1 is SGDLS, CDR2 YYNGEE, per germline. Losses at the gene ends were 4 bases for V and 10 bases for J; bases not matched to a gene: 11. CDR3 size: 15 residues. CDR3 coding DNA: TGTGCCAGCAGCTTTACAGGGGAGGGCTCGTCACCCCTCCACTTT. Translation: CASSFTGEGSSPLHF.

This clonotype showed up many times. The chain employs TRBV9 and TRBJ1-1; TRBD1 aligns across 10 bases. V shed 4 bases and J 8 bases; nucleotides not matched to a gene: 11. CDR3 size: 15 residues. CDR1 is SGDLS and CDR2 is YYNGEE in the germline V gene. The CDR3 DNA reads as TGTGCCAGCAGCCCCGAGGGACAGGGGTTTGGAGAAGCTTTCTTT. Protein sequence: CASSPEGQGFGEAFF.

This clonotype was seen ten or more times. This chain connects TRBV4-2 to TRBJ1-2; a weak D match, TRBD1 (6 bases). V was shortened by 4 bases and J by 5 bases, with 14 bases between the two germline ends. The CDR3 length is 14 residues. Germline V lookup: CDR1 LGHNA, CDR2 YNFKEQ. CDR3 residues: CASSPGGGGYGYTF. The CDR3 coding sequence is TGTGCCAGCAGCCCTGGAGGGGGTGGATATGGCTACACCTTC.